A selection of T cell receptor beta chains follows, all from one sample in a study of OX40 agonist ivuxolimab in advanced cancers. The method was immunoSEQ multiplex PCR; TCRdb's version includes in-frame clones alone and lacks a portion of them. The top ten clones hold 8.4% of a sample with about 83,000 clones, about 89% of them seen once. The input for sequencing was CD4+ or CD8+ T cells sorted from blood, taken in a trial of the OX40 agonist ivuxolimab. These receptors were collected from an adult with an advanced solid tumor such as melanoma, head and neck, liver or kidney cancer. CDR3s include the opening cysteine and the closing phenylalanine or tryptophan. Rows give clone size only sometimes, using once, few, many, or a class for an expanded clone.

j_call v_call clone_size cdr3_aa
TRBJ2-2 TRBV29-1 NA CSVEEFGEGTGELFF
TRBJ1-4 TRBV6-5 NA CASSYSGDGNEKLFF
TRBJ1-5 TRBV6-1 NA CASSESGHSNQPQHF
TRBJ1-6 TRBV28 NA CASRTGGEIGHF
TRBJ2-3 TRBV9 NA CASSVVSTDTQYF
TRBJ2-1 TRBV19 NA CASSMLDSEYNEQFF
TRBJ1-2 TRBV28 NA CASSFRGSPNGYTF
TRBJ1-6 TRBV28 NA CASSLPNNSPLHF
TRBJ1-2 TRBV28 NA CASSPGYYGYTF
TRBJ1-3 TRBV9 NA CASSSSVAGGFGNTIYF
TRBJ1-5 TRBV5-6 NA CASSLSGRQPQHF
TRBJ1-2 TRBV5-6 NA CASSSLLLMGYTF
TRBJ2-3 TRBV5-4 NA CASSLATGPVTDTQYF
TRBJ2-3 TRBV5-4 NA CASSLAAYTDTQYF
TRBJ2-3 TRBV19 NA CASSIDLEDTQYF
TRBJ1-1 TRBV15 NA CATAAGETTEGFF
TRBJ1-5 TRBV13 NA CASSFEGGPQHF
TRBJ2-7 TRBV30 NA CAWSGVRDRSLYEQYF
TRBJ1-2 TRBV28 NA CASSKQGAAEDGYTF
TRBJ2-7 TRBV6-5 NA CASASRPLYEQYF
TRBJ2-2 TRBV14 NA CASSAYRSTGELFF
TRBJ2-1 TRBV6-5 NA CASSYQLAADNEQFF
TRBJ2-4 TRBV6-1 once CASRTANIQYF
TRBJ2-7 TRBV28 NA CASSHPGGPSEQYF
TRBJ2-4 TRBV14 NA CASSLGGKNIQYF
TRBJ2-1 TRBV28 NA CASSQTTTGDLHNEQFF